One and the same sample provided the 22 T cell receptor beta chains below, sequenced in a study of CD4 T cells in relation to SARS-CoV-2 and coronaviruses. TCRdb keeps only in-frame clones here, not all; method: immunoSEQ multiplex PCR. The sample shows 35,000 or so clones, 70% to 85% of them seen only once. No antigen has been assigned to these receptors. Sequencing used memory CD4+ T cells from PBMCs, cultured in vitro. These receptors were obtained from an adult with COVID-19.

The genes are TRBV7-2 and TRBJ2-2, with D maybe TRBD2 (6 bases). CDR3 length: 14 amino acids. Germline assignment: CDR1 SGHTA and CDR2 FQGNSA. The germline V and J ends were trimmed by 2 bases and 4 bases, with 8 bases remaining between them. The CDR3 is CASSLMRGTGELFF. Here the CDR3 DNA reads TGTGCCAGCAGCTTAATGCGGGGCACCGGGGAGCTGTTTTTT.

Comment on this clone: The sample carries other DNA sequences with the same CDR3. The J gene is TRBJ1-2, the V gene TRBV6-5, with D maybe TRBD1 (6 bases). This CDR3 comprises 11 residues. Germline V lookup: CDR1 MNHEY, CDR2 SVGAGI. Trimming pared 5 bases from V and 8 bases from J, leaving 9 bases between. CDR3 residues: CASSPGGGYTF. As DNA, the CDR3 is TGTGCCAGCAGTCCGGGGGGCGGCTACACCTTC.

The chain carries TRBV2 and TRBJ1-2; the match to TRBD1 covers 10 bases. With V trimmed by 6 bases and J by 5 bases, 0 bases remained unmatched. Germline V gene sequence: CDR1 SNHLY, CDR2 FYNNEI. The CDR3 covers 12 residues. The CDR3 DNA sequence: TGTGCCAGCAGGGGACAGGGGTATGGCTACACCTTC. It codes for CASRGQGYGYTF.

This rearrangement joins TRBV28 to TRBJ2-4, with no clear D. V lost 8 bases and J lost 5, with 16 bases in between. Germline lookup yields CDR1 MDHEN and CDR2 SYDVKM. The CDR3 contains 14 residues. The CDR3 loop reads CASLPTLRENIQYF. In DNA form, the CDR3 reads TGTGCCAGCCTGCCGACCCTAAGGGAAAACATTCAGTACTTC. The entire variable domain, with the rest obtained from reference TRBV28 and TRBJ2-4, is as follows: DVKVTQSSRYLVKRTGEKVFLECVQDMDHENMFWYRQDPGLGLRLIYFSYDVKMKEKGDIPEGYSVSREKKERFSLILESASTNQTSMYLCASLPTLRENIQYFGAGTRLSVL.

The rearrangement joins TRBV7-2 to TRBJ1-3, with D tentatively TRBD1 (5 bases). V was cut by 1 base and J by 4 bases, with 11 bases left in between. The CDR3 totals 15 residues. Germline values: CDR1 SGHTA, CDR2 FQGNSA. CDR3 coding DNA: TGTGCCAGCAGCTTAGAATCGGGGGTAGGAAACACCATATATTTT. As protein: CASSLESGVGNTIYF.

The table lists this clone with a count of one. The chain employs TRBV7-8 and TRBJ1-1; unclear D gene. Deletions cut 1 base from V and 7 bases from J, with 7 bases between. The CDR3 is made up of 12 amino acids. Germline-derived CDR1 and CDR2 are SGHVS and FQNEAQ. CDR3 DNA sequence: TGTGCCAGCAGCTTAGTGGGGATTGAAGCTTTCTTT. Protein sequence: CASSLVGIEAFF.

Details on this clone: At one end, the junction sequence differs from germline, possibly due to a read error. V is TRBV5-1 and J is TRBJ2-5; TRBD1 agrees at 8 bases. The CDR3 is made up of 15 amino acids. Germline loops: CDR1 SGHRS, CDR2 YFSETQ. CDR3 DNA: TGCGCCAGCAGTCTCCGGACAGGGTTACAAGGGACCCAGTACTTC. This gives the protein CASSLRTGLQGTQYF.

V and J are TRBV7-9 and TRBJ2-4; 9 bases are a match to TRBD1. Germline loops: CDR1 SEHNR, CDR2 FQNEAQ (reference sequence). V shed 5 bases and J 6 bases; nucleotides not matched to a gene: 5. The CDR3 length is 14 residues. CDR3 bases: TGTGCCAGCAGCGTAGGACAGGGGAGAAACATTCAGTACTTC. The encoded protein is CASSVGQGRNIQYF.

This chain joins TRBV19 and TRBJ2-1; D possibly uses TRBD1 or TRBD2 (5 bases each). This CDR3 is built from 14 residues. The germline V gene has CDR1 LNHDA and CDR2 SQIVND (reference sequence). V lost 4 bases to trimming and J lost 9 bases, with 16 bases between them. CDR3 in DNA: TGTGCCAGTAGTACAGAGGCCTCGGGGACTGAGCAGTTCTTC. Encoded protein: CASSTEASGTEQFF. The full variable domain, with the rest looked up from reference TRBV19 and TRBJ2-1, is DGGITQSPKYLFRKEGQNVTLSCEQNLNHDAMYWYRQDPGQGLRLIYYSQIVNDFQKGDIAEGYSVSREKKESFPLTVTSAQKNPTAFYLCASSTEASGTEQFFGPGTRLTVL.

The J gene is TRBJ1-5, the V gene TRBV18, with D possibly being TRBD1 (5 bases). V dropped 3 bases and J dropped 4 bases, with 13 bases sitting between them. Germline V lookup: CDR1 KGHSH, CDR2 LQKENI. This CDR3 has 15 amino acids. The CDR3 DNA reads TGTGCCAGCTCACCCTCGCAGGGTCCGAATCAGCCCCAGCATTTT. Its protein product is CASSPSQGPNQPQHF.

The rearrangement joins TRBV5-7 to TRBJ1-6; 11 nucleotides match TRBD1. TRBV5-7 is identified as an open reading frame with a role that is uncertain. The CDR3 is 16 residues long. The J segment lost 9 bases and the V segment lost 2 bases, leaving 7 bases of the junction unmatched. Written as DNA, the CDR3 is TGTGCCAGCAGCTTTAACGGACAGGGGGCATGTTCACCCCTCCACTTT. Protein product: CASSFNGQGACSPLHF.

This clone was detected once. The chain uses TRBV5-1 and TRBJ2-3; 7 bases line up with TRBD1. The CDR3 spans 15 residues. Germline loops: CDR1 SGHRS, CDR2 YFSETQ. V lost 0 bases and J lost 2; bases outside the gene matches: 3. The CDR3 DNA follows: TGCGCCAGCAGCTTGGTGGGACAGTTCACAGATACGCAGTATTTT. Its protein is CASSLVGQFTDTQYF.

The CDR3 loop is CASSSYTSGQSYNEQFF. The CDR3 DNA follows: TGTGCCAGCAGCTCCTATACTAGCGGTCAATCCTACAATGAGCAGTTCTTC. J is TRBJ2-1 and V is TRBV5-4; 8 bases match TRBD2. Germline CDR1 is SGHNT and CDR2 is YYREEE (reference sequence). This CDR3 has 17 amino acids. Trimming at V came to 3 bases and at J to 1 base, leaving 9 bases not matched to a gene.

The chain combines TRBV7-9 with TRBJ1-2; D is ambiguous. The length of the CDR3 is 11 residues. Germline CDR1 SEHNR, CDR2 FQNEAQ (reference sequence). V lost 3 bases, J lost 6 bases, and 5 bases lay in between. CDR3 DNA: TGTGCCAGCAGCTTCTCGGATGGCTACACCTTC. Translation: CASSFSDGYTF. The full variable domain, in which reference TRBV7-9 and TRBJ1-2 provide the parts outside the CDR3, is DTGVSQNPRHKITKRGQNVTFRCDPISEHNRLYWYRQTLGQGPEFLTYFQNEAQLEKSRLLSDRFSAERPKGSFSTLEIQRTEQGDSAMYLCASSFSDGYTFGSGTRLTVV.

The chain couples TRBV27 to TRBJ2-1; D not certain. Deletions cut 3 bases from V and 4 bases from J, with 10 bases between. The CDR3 is 14 amino acids. Germline CDR1 and CDR2: MNHEY and SMNVEV (reference sequence). The CDR3 spells CASSFRNPYNEQFF. The CDR3 DNA is TGTGCCAGCAGTTTCCGTAATCCTTACAATGAGCAGTTCTTC.

The chain carries TRBV28 and TRBJ1-2; D remains ambiguous. Germline assignment: CDR1 MDHEN and CDR2 SYDVKM. V was trimmed by 1 base and J by 2 bases, leaving 14 bases between them. The CDR3 length is 16 residues. The DNA of the CDR3 is TGTGCCAGCAGTTTATTGCCCGGGGTCGGAAACTATGGCTACACCTTC. It yields the protein CASSLLPGVGNYGYTF.

The sample holds a few counts of this clone. The chain has TRBV19 and TRBJ1-5; 8 bases are a match to TRBD1. The CDR3 runs 15 residues. V shed 5 bases, J shed 2 bases, and the junction held 5 bases outside the gene matches. CDR1 and CDR2 (germline): LNHDA, SQIVND (reference sequence). Here the CDR3 reads CASSLEGQGNQPQHF. DNA for the CDR3: TGTGCCAGTAGTCTCGAGGGACAGGGCAATCAGCCCCAGCATTTT.

This clone was seen a handful of times. The V and J genes are TRBV4-1 and TRBJ1-1; unclear D gene. Trimming cost V 11 bases and J 5 bases, with 18 bases left between them. CDR1 MGHRA and CDR2 YSYEKL come from the germline V gene. The CDR3 covers 13 residues. CDR3 DNA sequence: TGCGCCTCATTGGGGAATAAGGTAACTGAAGCTTTCTTT. Amino acids: CASLGNKVTEAFF.

CDR3 in amino acids: CASVQLSNQPQHF. CDR3 nucleotides: TGTGCCAGCGTTCAATTAAGCAATCAGCCCCAGCATTTT. The rearrangement uses TRBV6-6 and TRBJ1-5; D gene ambiguous. The CDR3 extends over 13 amino acids. CDR1 and CDR2 (germline): MNHNY, SVGAGI (reference sequence). Trimming cost V 8 bases and J 1 base, with 9 bases left between them.

This chain joins TRBV28 and TRBJ2-5, with D unclear. CDR1 is MDHEN and CDR2 is SYDVKM in the germline V gene. V was cut by 6 bases and J by 7 bases, with 9 bases left in between. The CDR3 runs 11 residues. CDR3: CASRTKGTQYF. CDR3 coding DNA: TGTGCCAGCAGGACGAAAGGGACCCAGTACTTC. Based on the CDR3 plus reference TRBV28 and TRBJ2-5, the full variable domain is DVKVTQSSRYLVKRTGEKVFLECVQDMDHENMFWYRQDPGLGLRLIYFSYDVKMKEKGDIPEGYSVSREKKERFSLILESASTNQTSMYLCASRTKGTQYFGPGTRLLVL.

The genes are TRBV28 and TRBJ2-7, with D hard to call. The CDR3 length is 11 residues. The germline CDR1 and CDR2 sequences are MDHEN and SYDVKM. V was cut by 10 bases and J by 5 bases, with 12 bases left in between. The CDR3 nucleotides read TGTGCCACCATCACCGGCAACGAGCAGTACTTC. Translation gives CATITGNEQYF.

This chain links TRBV7-9 with TRBJ2-7; TRBD1 matches at 7 bases. CDR3 length: 14 amino acids. Germline V gene data show CDR1 as SEHNR and CDR2 as FQNEAQ (reference sequence). V trimming: 5 bases; J trimming: 3 bases; junction bases outside the gene matches: 7. This CDR3 reads CASSPWDRLYEQYF. CDR3 sequence (DNA): TGTGCCAGCAGCCCCTGGGACAGACTCTACGAGCAGTACTTC.